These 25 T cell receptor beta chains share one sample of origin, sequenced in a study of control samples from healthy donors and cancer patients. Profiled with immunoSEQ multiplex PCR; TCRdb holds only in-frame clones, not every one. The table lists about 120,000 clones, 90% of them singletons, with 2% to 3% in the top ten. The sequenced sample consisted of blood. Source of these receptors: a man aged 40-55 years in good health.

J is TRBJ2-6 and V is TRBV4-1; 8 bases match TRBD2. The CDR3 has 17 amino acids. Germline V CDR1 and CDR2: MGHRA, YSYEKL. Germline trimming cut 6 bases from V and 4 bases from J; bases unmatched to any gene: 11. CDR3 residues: CASSRGGLVTGANVLTF. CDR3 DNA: TGCGCCAGCAGTCGCGGGGGACTAGTGACCGGGGCCAACGTCCTGACTTTC.

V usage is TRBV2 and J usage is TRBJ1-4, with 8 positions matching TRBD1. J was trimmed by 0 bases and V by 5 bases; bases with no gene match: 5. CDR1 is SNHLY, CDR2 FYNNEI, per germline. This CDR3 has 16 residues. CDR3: CASSYRGRATNEKLFF. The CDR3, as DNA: TGTGCCAGCAGTTACAGGGGGAGGGCAACTAATGAAAAACTGTTTTTT.

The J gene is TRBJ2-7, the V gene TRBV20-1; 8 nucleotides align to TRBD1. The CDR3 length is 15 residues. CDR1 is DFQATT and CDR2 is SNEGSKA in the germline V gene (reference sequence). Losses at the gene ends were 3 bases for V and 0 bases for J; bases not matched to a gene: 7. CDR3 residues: CSASVGGQVSYEQYF. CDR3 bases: TGCAGTGCTAGTGTAGGGGGACAGGTCTCCTACGAGCAGTACTTC.

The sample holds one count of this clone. CDR3 nucleotide sequence: TGTGCCAGCAGTTACAACAATGAGCAGTTCTTC. Translated: CASSYNNEQFF. The chain carries TRBV6-5 and TRBJ2-1; no clear D. Looked up from germline, CDR1 is MNHEY and CDR2 is SVGAGI. V was shortened by 2 bases and J by 5 bases, with 1 base between the two germline ends. The CDR3 contains 11 residues.

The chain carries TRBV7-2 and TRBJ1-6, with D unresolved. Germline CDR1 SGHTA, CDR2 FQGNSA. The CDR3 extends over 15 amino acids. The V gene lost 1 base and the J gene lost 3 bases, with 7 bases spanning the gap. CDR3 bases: TGTGCCAGCAGCTTAGTCGGGGACTATAATTCACCCCTCCACTTT. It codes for CASSLVGDYNSPLHF.

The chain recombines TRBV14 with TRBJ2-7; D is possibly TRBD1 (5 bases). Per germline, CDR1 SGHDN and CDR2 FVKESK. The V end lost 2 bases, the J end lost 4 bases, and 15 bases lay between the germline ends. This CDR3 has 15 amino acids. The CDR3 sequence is CASSQRGRVTYEQYF. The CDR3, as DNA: TGTGCCAGCAGCCAACGAGGCAGGGTTACTTACGAGCAGTACTTC.

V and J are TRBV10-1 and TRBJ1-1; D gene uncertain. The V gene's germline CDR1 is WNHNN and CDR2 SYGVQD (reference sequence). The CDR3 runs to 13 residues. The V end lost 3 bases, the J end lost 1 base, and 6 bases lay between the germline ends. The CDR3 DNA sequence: TGCGCCAGCAGTGATACGGGGAACACTGAAGCTTTCTTT. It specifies CASSDTGNTEAFF.

CDR3 protein: CASSPDIYTDTQYF. CDR3 bases: TGTGCCAGCAGCCCAGACATATACACAGATACGCAGTATTTT. The genes are TRBV3-1 (or the pseudogene TRBV3-2) and TRBJ2-3; D is ambiguous. Germline V gene lookup returns CDR1 LGHDT and CDR2 YNNKEL (reference sequence). Trimming took off 4 bases at V and 2 bases at J, with 10 bases between the two ends. The CDR3 has 14 residues.

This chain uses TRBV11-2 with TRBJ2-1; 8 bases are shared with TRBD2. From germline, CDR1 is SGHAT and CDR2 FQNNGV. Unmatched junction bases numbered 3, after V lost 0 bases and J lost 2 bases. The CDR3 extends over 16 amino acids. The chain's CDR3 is CASSLEVGGAYNEQFF. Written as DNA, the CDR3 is TGTGCCAGCAGCTTAGAGGTCGGGGGGGCCTACAATGAGCAGTTCTTC.

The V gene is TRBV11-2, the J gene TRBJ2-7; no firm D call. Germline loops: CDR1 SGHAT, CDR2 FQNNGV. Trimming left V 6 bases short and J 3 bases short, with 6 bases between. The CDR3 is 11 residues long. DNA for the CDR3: TGTGCCAGCAGTCTTCACTACGAGCAGTACTTC. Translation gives CASSLHYEQYF.

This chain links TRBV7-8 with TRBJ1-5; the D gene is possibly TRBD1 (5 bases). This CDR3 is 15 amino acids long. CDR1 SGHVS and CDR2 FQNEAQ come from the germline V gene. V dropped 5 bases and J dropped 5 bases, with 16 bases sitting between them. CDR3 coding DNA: TGTGCCAGCAGCGACTATTTGAGGGGCTATCAGCCCCAGCATTTT. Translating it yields CASSDYLRGYQPQHF.

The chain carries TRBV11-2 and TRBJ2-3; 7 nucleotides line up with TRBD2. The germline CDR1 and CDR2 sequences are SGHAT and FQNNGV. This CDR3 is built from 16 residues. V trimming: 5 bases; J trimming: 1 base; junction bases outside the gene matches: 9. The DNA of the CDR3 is TGTGCCAGCAGCCCGGTCCCGGGGGGTCGCACAGATACGCAGTATTTT. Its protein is CASSPVPGGRTDTQYF.

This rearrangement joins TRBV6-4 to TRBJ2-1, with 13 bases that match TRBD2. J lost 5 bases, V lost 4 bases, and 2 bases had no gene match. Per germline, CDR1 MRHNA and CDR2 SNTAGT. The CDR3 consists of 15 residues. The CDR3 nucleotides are TGTGCCAGCAGTGCTGGGACTAGCGGGAACAATGAGCAGTTCTTC. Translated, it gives CASSAGTSGNNEQFF.

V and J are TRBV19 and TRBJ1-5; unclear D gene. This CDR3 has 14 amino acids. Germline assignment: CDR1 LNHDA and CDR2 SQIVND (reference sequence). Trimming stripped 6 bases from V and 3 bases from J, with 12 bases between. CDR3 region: CASSSDEYNQPQHF. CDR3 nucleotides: TGTGCCAGTAGCTCGGACGAGTACAATCAGCCCCAGCATTTT.

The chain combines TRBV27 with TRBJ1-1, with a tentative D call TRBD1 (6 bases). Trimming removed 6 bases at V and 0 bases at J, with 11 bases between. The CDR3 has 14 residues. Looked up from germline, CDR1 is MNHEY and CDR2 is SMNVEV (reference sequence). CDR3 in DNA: TGTGCCAGCAGGTTACAGGGCATGAACACTGAAGCTTTCTTT. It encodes CASRLQGMNTEAFF.

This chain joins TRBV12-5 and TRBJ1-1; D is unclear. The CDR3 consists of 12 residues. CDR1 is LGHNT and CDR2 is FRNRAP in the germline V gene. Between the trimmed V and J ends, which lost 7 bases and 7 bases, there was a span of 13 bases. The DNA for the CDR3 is TGTGCTAGTGTCCACAACTTAGGTGAAGCTTTCTTT. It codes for CASVHNLGEAFF.

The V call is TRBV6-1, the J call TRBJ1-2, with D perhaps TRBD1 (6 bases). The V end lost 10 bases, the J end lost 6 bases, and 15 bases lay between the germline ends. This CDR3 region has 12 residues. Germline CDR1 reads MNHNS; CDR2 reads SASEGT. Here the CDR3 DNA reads TGTGCCATCATCGGGGGGGGCCATGGCTACACCTTC. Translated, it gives CAIIGGGHGYTF.

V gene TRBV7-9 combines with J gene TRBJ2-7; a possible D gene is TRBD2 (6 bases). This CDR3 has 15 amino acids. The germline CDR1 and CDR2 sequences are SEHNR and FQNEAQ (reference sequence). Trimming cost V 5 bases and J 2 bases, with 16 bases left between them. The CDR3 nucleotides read TGTGCCAGCAGCCACTCTAGCGATCCCCCCTACGAGCAGTACTTC. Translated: CASSHSSDPPYEQYF.

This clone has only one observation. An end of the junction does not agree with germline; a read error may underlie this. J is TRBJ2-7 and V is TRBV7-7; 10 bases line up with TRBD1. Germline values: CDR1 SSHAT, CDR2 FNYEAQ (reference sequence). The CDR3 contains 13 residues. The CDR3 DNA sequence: TGTGCTAGCAGCACGGACAGGGGGAGCGAGCAGTACTTC. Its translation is CASSTDRGSEQYF.

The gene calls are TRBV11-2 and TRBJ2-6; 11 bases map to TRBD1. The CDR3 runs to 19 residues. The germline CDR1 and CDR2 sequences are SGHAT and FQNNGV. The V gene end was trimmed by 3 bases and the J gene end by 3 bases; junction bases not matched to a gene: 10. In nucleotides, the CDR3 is TGTGCCAGCAGCTTGTCTCGAGGACAGGGGGCGTTTGGGGCCAACGTCCTGACTTTC. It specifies CASSLSRGQGAFGANVLTF.

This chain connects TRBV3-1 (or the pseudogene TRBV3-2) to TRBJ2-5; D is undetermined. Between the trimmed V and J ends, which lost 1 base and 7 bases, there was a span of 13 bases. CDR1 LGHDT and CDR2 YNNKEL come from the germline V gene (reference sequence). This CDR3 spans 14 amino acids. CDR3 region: CASSQVRSVGTQYF. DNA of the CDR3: TGTGCCAGCAGCCAAGTTAGGTCCGTGGGGACCCAGTACTTC.

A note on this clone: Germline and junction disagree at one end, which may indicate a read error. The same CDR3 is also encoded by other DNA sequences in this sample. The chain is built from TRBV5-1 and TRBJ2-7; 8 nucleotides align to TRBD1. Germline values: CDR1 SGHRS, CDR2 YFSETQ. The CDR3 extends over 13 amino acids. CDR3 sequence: CASKGQGLYEQYF. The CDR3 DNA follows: TGCGCTAGCAAAGGACAGGGTCTGTACGAGCAGTACTTC.

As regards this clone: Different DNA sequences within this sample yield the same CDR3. As DNA, the CDR3 is TGTGCCAGCAGCTTAGGGAATTTGGTCTCTGGAAACACCATATATTTT. Protein: CASSLGNLVSGNTIYF. This chain connects TRBV11-2 to TRBJ1-3; the D is unclear. CDR3 length: 16 residues. Trimming left V 1 base short and J 0 bases short, with 10 bases between. Germline assignment: CDR1 SGHAT and CDR2 FQNNGV. Combining the CDR3 with reference TRBV11-2 and TRBJ1-3 gives the whole variable domain EAGVAQSPRYKIIEKRQSVAFWCNPISGHATLYWYQQILGQGPKLLIQFQNNGVVDDSQLPKDRFSAERLKGVDSTLKIQPAKLEDSAVYLCASSLGNLVSGNTIYFGEGSWLTVV.

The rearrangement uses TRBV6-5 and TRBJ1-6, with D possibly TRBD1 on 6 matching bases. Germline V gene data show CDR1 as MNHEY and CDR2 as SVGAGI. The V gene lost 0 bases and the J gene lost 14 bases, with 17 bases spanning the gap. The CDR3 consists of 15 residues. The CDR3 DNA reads TGTGCCAGCAGTTACTCGGGGGCGTGGGAGAGGACCCTCCACTTT. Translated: CASSYSGAWERTLHF.

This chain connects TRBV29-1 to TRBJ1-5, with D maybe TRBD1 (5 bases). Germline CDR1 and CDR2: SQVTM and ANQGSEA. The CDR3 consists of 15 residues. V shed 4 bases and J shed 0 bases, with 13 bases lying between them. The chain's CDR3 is CSVASTTDSNQPQHF. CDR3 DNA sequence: TGCAGCGTTGCTTCAACGACAGATAGCAATCAGCCCCAGCATTTT.